The TCR beta chain described here comes from a study of shared clonotypes between healthy human individuals. Overall study: Used for every donor were three CD4 naive, three CD4 memory, two CD8 naive and one CD8 memory plate.

All of the donors resided in Nashville, Tennessee, and each was a Caucasian adult. Trimming removed 3 bases from V and 3 bases from J, with 9 bases in between. CDR3 length: 13 residues. From germline, CDR1 is WNHNN and CDR2 SYGVQD (reference sequence). TCRdb's table, derived via immunoSEQ multiplex PCR, lists solely in-frame clones and lacks some. The data show roughly 1,500,000 clones, with around 98.5% seen just once and 0.36% held by the top ten. The rearrangement joins TRBV10-1 to TRBJ2-7; D remains unclear. Sequencing used naive CD4+ T cells sorted from blood. Subset here: CD45RA+ positively selected. The sequence came from a man aged 25 to 40 in good health. The CDR3 protein is CASSELRDYEQYF. The CDR3, as DNA: TGCGCCAGCAGTGAACTTAGGGACTACGAGCAGTACTTC.